The source of this TCR beta chain is a study of blood T cells in healthy people across ages. Study observations and caveats: Since the PBMCs were unsorted, naive and antigen-experienced cells could not be conclusively compared.

The CDR3 length is 13 residues. Germline assignment: CDR1 SGHDN and CDR2 FVKESK. Using a J-beta primer mix together with a sample-barcoded 5' primer, a second PCR was run for roughly 6 to 12 cycles. One entry per CDR3 protein results from TCRdb running MiXCR on the 5' RACE reads. This table holds about 800,000 distinct CDR3 sequences, 20% to 25% found once. For this clonotype: Its antigen is unknown. This may be a read error, as it is one base from a much larger clone.

The same specimen was also included in a second study, on T cells of mothers and their children. As that report states: All extracted RNA went into cDNA synthesis, around 1.6 ug per 15 ul.

The receptor was derived from a boy under 18 in good health. The sample was blood. V and J are TRBV14 and TRBJ2-7; 8 bases agree with TRBD1. The CDR3 bases are TGTGCCAGCAGCTCAGGACAGGGAAACGAGCGGTACTTC. Translation: CASSSGQGNERYF.